This TCR beta chain emerged from a study of blood T cells in healthy people across ages. The study's findings and limits: Any changes in expanded clonotypes were possibly confounded, as donor CMV status remained unknown. Fewer expanded clones and more diversity marked long-lived versus aged donors.

The CDR3 covers 15 residues. V was pared by 0 bases and J by 1 base, with 8 bases between. The germline V gene encodes CDR1 MGHRA and CDR2 YSYEKL. The use of a sample-barcoded 5' primer and a J-beta primer mix characterized a second PCR of 7 to 11 cycles. Tagging of each cDNA molecule was performed by a template-switch adaptor with 12 random nucleotides. MiXCR was run by TCRdb on the 5' RACE reads, yielding one entry per CDR3 protein. The sample holds fewer than 1.5 million distinct CDR3 sequences; around 39% are singletons and the top ten take 7% to 9.5%. This clonotype was detected only a few times. Its antigen is not known.

The receptor's source is a woman between 18 and 30 years old in good health. The chain recombines TRBV4-1 with TRBJ2-3; D uncertain. Sequenced material: blood. The CDR3 nucleotides are TGCGCCAGCAGCCAAGAATTGCGCGGCACAGATACGCAGTATTTT. Translation gives CASSQELRGTDTQYF.